The 2 T cell receptor beta chains below were found in one sample sequenced in a study of early T cells in non-severe SARS-CoV-2 infection. TCRdb used MiXCR to reprocess the 5' RACE reads, holding one entry per CDR3 protein. The sample gives some 50,000 distinct CDR3 sequences, around 9.3% of which show up once; about 3.9% is in the top ten. This specimen was whole blood, taken at baseline. All receptors come from an adult who was a healthcare worker with PCR-confirmed SARS-CoV-2 infection or an uninfected control (not recorded which).

A few counts support this clonotype. V gene TRBV7-9 combines with J gene TRBJ2-3; 8 bases align to TRBD1. Germline-derived CDR1 and CDR2 are SEHNR and FQNEAQ (reference sequence). This CDR3 is built from 16 residues. The V gene end was trimmed by 5 bases and the J gene end by 5 bases; junction bases not matched to a gene: 12. CDR3 DNA sequence: TGTGCCAGCAGCCAACTAAACAGGGGGAGAGGAGATACGCAGTATTTT. It yields the protein CASSQLNRGRGDTQYF.

The CDR3 here is CASGTQGSYEQYF. The CDR3 DNA follows: TGTGCCAGTGGGACCCAAGGCTCCTACGAGCAGTACTTC. This chain connects TRBV18 to TRBJ2-7; D tentatively fits TRBD1 or TRBD2 (5 bases each). V lost 9 bases and J 0 bases, leaving 12 bases between the germline ends. The length of the CDR3 is 13 residues. Germline values: CDR1 KGHSH, CDR2 LQKENI.